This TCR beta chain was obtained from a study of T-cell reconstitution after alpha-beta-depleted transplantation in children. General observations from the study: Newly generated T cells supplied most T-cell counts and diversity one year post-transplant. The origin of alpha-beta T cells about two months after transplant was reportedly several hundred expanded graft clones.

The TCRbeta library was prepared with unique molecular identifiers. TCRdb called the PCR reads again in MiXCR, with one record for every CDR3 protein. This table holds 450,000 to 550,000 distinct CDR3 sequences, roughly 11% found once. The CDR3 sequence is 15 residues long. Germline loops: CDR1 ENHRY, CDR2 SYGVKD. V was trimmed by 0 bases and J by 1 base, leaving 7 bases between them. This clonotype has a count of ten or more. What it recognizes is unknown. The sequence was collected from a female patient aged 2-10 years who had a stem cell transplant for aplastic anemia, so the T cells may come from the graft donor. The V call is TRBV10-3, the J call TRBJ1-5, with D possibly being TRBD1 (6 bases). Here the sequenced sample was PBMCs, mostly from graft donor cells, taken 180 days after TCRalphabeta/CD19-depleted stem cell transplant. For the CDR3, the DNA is TGTGCCATCAGTGAGTCTGGGGGCAGCAATCAGCCCCAGCATTTT. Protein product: CAISESGGSNQPQHF.